The 9 T cell receptor beta chains given below trace back to one sample, sequenced in a study of tumor-infiltrating lymphocytes in localized non-small cell lung cancer. The protocol was immunoSEQ multiplex PCR, while the TCRdb copy is restricted to in-frame clones and leaves out a portion. The table includes about 9,700 clones, approximately 80% detected once. The material sequenced was lung tumor tissue. The receptors here all came from a human donor with non-small cell lung cancer.

The genes are TRBV27 and TRBJ1-2; 10 nucleotides align to TRBD1. This CDR3 has 15 amino acids. V lost 6 bases to trimming and J lost 2 bases; unmatched junction nucleotides: 6. Germline CDR1 reads MNHEY; CDR2 reads SMNVEV (reference sequence). CDR3 region: CASRSRDRGNYGYTF. In nucleotides, the CDR3 is TGTGCCAGCAGATCCCGGGACAGGGGAAACTATGGCTACACCTTC.

Only one count was recorded for this clone. The chain recombines TRBV14 with TRBJ2-7, with D perhaps matching TRBD2 (5 bases). Trimming took 4 bases from V and 4 from J, leaving 17 bases between them. CDR1 is SGHDN and CDR2 is FVKESK in the germline V gene. This CDR3 has 15 residues. The CDR3 protein is CASSRQSGPRYEQYF. CDR3 DNA: TGTGCCAGCAGCCGCCAAAGCGGACCCCGGTACGAGCAGTACTTC.

This clone was counted a few times. The chain joins TRBV7-2 to TRBJ2-1; D possibly corresponds to TRBD1 (6 bases). In germline, CDR1 is SGHTA, CDR2 FQGNSA. This CDR3 is built from 15 residues. V was cut by 6 bases and J by 6 bases, with 18 bases left in between. As DNA, the CDR3 is TGTGCCAGCAGACCAGACAGGATGAGAGGCAATGAGCAGTTCTTC. It yields the protein CASRPDRMRGNEQFF.

V usage is TRBV19 and J usage is TRBJ1-6; no firm D call. The CDR3 runs to 16 residues. CDR1 and CDR2 from the germline V gene are LNHDA and SQIVND (reference sequence). The ends were cut back, 6 bases at V and 3 bases at J, with 15 bases in the middle. The CDR3 bases are TGTGCCAGTAGCGTCCACGCCAGCGACTATAATTCACCCCTCCACTTT. This codes for CASSVHASDYNSPLHF.

V and J are TRBV10-3 and TRBJ1-5; D unresolved. Trimming pared 6 bases from V and 1 base from J, leaving 7 bases between. Per the germline V gene, CDR1 is ENHRY and CDR2 is SYGVKD. The CDR3 extends over 13 amino acids. For the CDR3, the DNA is TGTGCCATCAGGGGATACAGCAATCAGCCCCAGCATTTT. It encodes CAIRGYSNQPQHF.

V usage is TRBV11-2 and J usage is TRBJ2-3; 12 positions match TRBD2. The CDR3 totals 17 residues. CDR1 and CDR2 (germline): SGHAT, FQNNGV. V dropped 4 bases and J dropped 8; count of bases not matched to a gene: 13. CDR3: CASSSPGLAGKQGTQYF. For the CDR3, the DNA is TGTGCCAGCAGCTCGCCCGGACTAGCGGGGAAGCAGGGTACGCAGTATTTT.

This sequence joins TRBV10-1 and TRBJ2-1; 10 bases are a match to TRBD2. CDR1 is WNHNN and CDR2 is SYGVQD in the germline V gene (reference sequence). The CDR3 covers 14 residues. V shed 8 bases and J 9 bases; nucleotides not matched to a gene: 10. The CDR3, as DNA: TGCGCCAGCCAAGCGGGGGGGCCGCAGGGTGAGCAGTTCTTC. It encodes CASQAGGPQGEQFF.

The CDR3 loop reads CSAAGTGASGRANEQFF. The CDR3 region has the DNA TGCAGCGCGGCAGGGACAGGGGCTAGCGGGAGGGCCAATGAGCAGTTCTTC. The chain couples TRBV29-1 to TRBJ2-1, with 12 bases lining up with TRBD2. The V gene end was trimmed by 7 bases and the J gene end by 6 bases; junction bases not matched to a gene: 16. The length of the CDR3 is 17 residues. Germline V CDR1 and CDR2: SQVTM, ANQGSEA.

This clone was counted a few times. The chain uses TRBV5-5 and TRBJ1-1, with unresolved D. V was trimmed by 2 bases and J by 2 bases, leaving 10 bases between them. The CDR3 runs to 14 residues. From germline, CDR1 is SGHKS and CDR2 YYEKEE (reference sequence). As DNA, the CDR3 is TGTGCCAGCAGCTTAATTGGGGTTAACACTGAAGCTTTCTTT. It is translated as CASSLIGVNTEAFF.